The 27 T cell receptor beta chains listed next were all sequenced from one sample in a study of CXCR3-negative and CXCR3-positive naive CD8 T cells. The study, taken as a whole, reports: More hydrophobic TRB CDR3s were found in CXCR3-positive naive cells than in CXCR3-negative naive cells.

UMI-tagged TRB cDNA libraries were built via 5' RACE. TCRdb derives one entry per CDR3 protein from the 5' RACE reads, leaving out DNA. In total, the table holds some 7,000 distinct CDR3 sequences. These receptors have no known antigen. The specimen was naive CXCR3+ CD8+ T cells from blood. This sample's subset: CD45RO-CCR7+CD27+CD95- naive CD8+ T cells expressing CXCR3 (TNR3+). The source of these receptors is a human donor in good health. Some clones in this sample may be carry-over from other donors' samples.

The chain uses TRBV29-1 and TRBJ2-5; TCRdb outputs TRBD1, but without DNA this stays unchecked. Germline V CDR1 and CDR2: SQVTM, ANQGSEA. The CDR3 is 15 residues long. CDR3: CSVDGTGGYQETQYF.

By frequency, this clonotype registers medium-sized. The chain employs TRBV29-1 and TRBJ2-1; TCRdb's assignment of TRBD2 cannot be checked, as there is no DNA. Germline V gene lookup returns CDR1 SQVTM and CDR2 ANQGSEA. CDR3 length: 15 amino acids. CDR3 region: CSVHSGGGENNEQFF.

In terms of frequency, this clonotype is medium-sized. The chain has TRBV7-9 and TRBJ2-5. This CDR3 is built from 11 residues. Germline V gene lookup returns CDR1 SEHNR and CDR2 FQNEAQ (reference sequence). CDR3 protein: CASSLGPTQYF.

This clonotype is identified as medium-sized from frequency. CDR3 in amino acids: CASSLRGQGIWNTEAFF. The chain is built from TRBV7-9 and TRBJ1-1; TCRdb's D gene call, TRBD1, goes unchecked for lack of DNA. From germline, CDR1 is SEHNR and CDR2 FQNEAQ (reference sequence). CDR3 length equals 17 residues.

V gene TRBV2 combines with J gene TRBJ2-5. The germline gives CDR1 SNHLY, CDR2 FYNNEI. CDR3 length: 14 amino acids. CDR3 protein: CASSEEKYEETQYF.

The chain employs TRBV24-1 and TRBJ2-7; TCRdb designates TRBD1, a call that cannot be tested without DNA. Germline V gene sequence: CDR1 KGHDR, CDR2 SFDVKD. The CDR3 spans 13 residues. CDR3 protein: CATSWGEGYEQYF.

The rearrangement links TRBV25-1 to TRBJ1-4; the TRBD1 assignment by TCRdb is unverifiable without DNA. CDR1 MGHDK and CDR2 SYGVNS come from the germline V gene. The CDR3 sequence is 17 residues long. Here the CDR3 reads CASSEAGQSATNEKLFF.

The V call is TRBV12-3 or TRBV12-4, the J call TRBJ1-1. The CDR3 is made up of 13 amino acids. The CDR3 loop reads CASSPVLRDEAFF.

By frequency, this clonotype registers medium-sized. This chain connects TRBV7-8 to TRBJ2-3; TCRdb's D gene call, TRBD1, goes unchecked for lack of DNA. Per the germline V gene, CDR1 is SGHVS and CDR2 is FQNEAQ. The CDR3 length is 15 residues. Here the CDR3 reads CASSFAGGGPDTQYF.

The chain combines TRBV7-9 with TRBJ2-4. The CDR3 has 16 amino acids. The germline gives CDR1 SEHNR, CDR2 FQNEAQ (reference sequence). The CDR3 reads CASSLSTGVAKNIQYF.

The gene calls are TRBV29-1 and TRBJ2-1. This CDR3 has 13 residues. CDR1 and CDR2 (germline): SQVTM, ANQGSEA. The CDR3 protein is CSVEGGSYNEQFF.

This clonotype registers medium-sized by frequency. This chain joins TRBV28 and TRBJ2-3; the D gene TCRdb calls, TRBD2, cannot be checked with no DNA. This CDR3 is 19 amino acids long. Germline CDR1 MDHEN, CDR2 SYDVKM. The CDR3 sequence is CASSLSLAGVESPVDTQYF.

The genes are TRBV11-1 and TRBJ2-1. Germline-derived CDR1 and CDR2 are SGHAT and FQDESV (reference sequence). The CDR3 runs to 11 residues. This chain's CDR3 is CASRTSQEQFF.

This clonotype is identified as medium-sized (0.01 to 0.1%) from frequency. V gene TRBV28 combines with J gene TRBJ2-1; as DNA is missing, the TRBD2 call by TCRdb cannot be tested. Looked up from germline, CDR1 is MDHEN and CDR2 is SYDVKM. This CDR3 contains 16 residues. The CDR3 spells CASRLAAGYSYNEQFF.

The chain is built from TRBV10-3 and TRBJ1-2; the TCRdb D gene call, TRBD1, has no DNA to confirm it. Germline V lookup: CDR1 ENHRY, CDR2 SYGVKD. The CDR3 extends over 13 amino acids. CDR3 in amino acids: CAFYRGQNYGYTF.

By frequency, this clonotype is medium-sized. The chain employs TRBV15 and TRBJ1-2; the D call from TCRdb, TRBD1, cannot be confirmed without DNA. Germline V gene data show CDR1 as LNHNV and CDR2 as YYDKDF (reference sequence). CDR3 size: 11 residues. CDR3 in amino acids: CATGTGYGYTF.

CDR3 loop: CSAELAGHYNEQFF. V gene TRBV29-1 combines with J gene TRBJ2-1; no DNA is available, so the TRBD2 call from TCRdb remains unchecked. Per germline, CDR1 SQVTM and CDR2 ANQGSEA. The CDR3 has 14 amino acids.

The CDR3 sequence: CASRWGGDPDTQYF. V gene TRBV6-5 combines with J gene TRBJ2-3; the TCRdb call, TRBD1, lacks DNA for checking. The CDR3 runs 14 residues. Germline CDR1 is MNHEY and CDR2 is SVGAGI.

This clonotype is large (0.1 to 1%) by frequency. The rearrangement links TRBV14 to TRBJ2-2. Germline V gene data show CDR1 as SGHDN and CDR2 as FVKESK. The CDR3 spans 17 residues. The chain's CDR3 is CASSQDSETPMGGELFF.

Frequency places this clonotype as medium-sized. The V and J genes are TRBV13 and TRBJ2-7; lacking DNA, the TRBD1 call made by TCRdb goes unchecked. Germline V gives CDR1 PRHDT, CDR2 FYEKMQ (reference sequence). The CDR3 runs 14 residues. CDR3 sequence: CASRPGTGIYEQYF.

V and J are TRBV29-1 and TRBJ2-3; no DNA is available, so the TRBD2 call from TCRdb remains unchecked. Germline V CDR1 and CDR2: SQVTM, ANQGSEA. There are 14 residues in the CDR3. The CDR3 is CSGSLAFGTDTQYF.

Judged by frequency, this clonotype is medium-sized. The genes are TRBV6-5 and TRBJ2-1; TCRdb's D call, TRBD1, is unchecked because there is no DNA. Germline assignment: CDR1 MNHEY and CDR2 SVGAGI. The CDR3 has 13 residues. The chain's CDR3 is CASGGTGIDEQFF.

The V gene is TRBV12-3 or TRBV12-4, the J gene TRBJ2-1; as DNA is missing, the TRBD1 call by TCRdb cannot be tested. This CDR3 spans 14 amino acids. The CDR3 spells CASNLAGGHNEQFF.

The chain carries TRBV5-1 and TRBJ2-7; no DNA is available, so the TRBD1 call from TCRdb remains unchecked. There are 15 residues in the CDR3. The V gene's germline CDR1 is SGHRS and CDR2 YFSETQ. The CDR3 loop reads CASSLATGVAYEQYF.

This clonotype shows up as medium-sized by frequency. This sequence joins TRBV10-3 and TRBJ2-1; TCRdb proposes TRBD1, but this gene call is untestable without DNA. Germline V gene sequence: CDR1 ENHRY, CDR2 SYGVKD. This CDR3 comprises 15 residues. This chain's CDR3 is CAISEPVWGAGEQFF.

This clonotype shows up as medium-sized by frequency. The chain is built from TRBV28 and TRBJ1-5; the D gene TCRdb calls, TRBD1, cannot be checked with no DNA. The germline V gene has CDR1 MDHEN and CDR2 SYDVKM. The CDR3 covers 18 residues. The CDR3 protein is CASRIGTGYTISNQPQHF.

This clonotype is classed as medium-sized by frequency. The gene calls are TRBV11-2 and TRBJ2-1; TCRdb's D call of TRBD1 is untestable without DNA. Germline lookup yields CDR1 SGHAT and CDR2 FQNNGV. The CDR3 consists of 14 residues. The CDR3 spells CASSSRTGENEQFF. The full variable domain, in which reference TRBV11-2 and TRBJ2-1 provide the parts outside the CDR3, is EAGVAQSPRYKIIEKRQSVAFWCNPISGHATLYWYQQILGQGPKLLIQFQNNGVVDDSQLPKDRFSAERLKGVDSTLKIQPAKLEDSAVYLCASSSRTGENEQFFGPGTRLTVL.